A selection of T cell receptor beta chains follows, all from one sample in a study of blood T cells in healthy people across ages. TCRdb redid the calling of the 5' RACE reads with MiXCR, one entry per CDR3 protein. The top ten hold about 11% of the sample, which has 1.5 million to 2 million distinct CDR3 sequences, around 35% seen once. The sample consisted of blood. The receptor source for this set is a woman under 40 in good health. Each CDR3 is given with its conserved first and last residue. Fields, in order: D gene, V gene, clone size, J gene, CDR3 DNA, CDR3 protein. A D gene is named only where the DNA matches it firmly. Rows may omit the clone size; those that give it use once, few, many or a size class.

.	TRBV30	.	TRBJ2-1	TGTGCCTGGAGTGTAGTTGATGAGCAGTTCTTC	CAWSVVDEQFF
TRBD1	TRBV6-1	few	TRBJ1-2	TGTGCCAGTATGACAGGGGCCGTCCCCTTTGGCTACACCTTC	CASMTGAVPFGYTF
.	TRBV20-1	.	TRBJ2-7	TGCAGTGCTAACAACGTCGGGCTAGCAGGGCCCTACGAGCAGTACTTC	CSANNVGLAGPYEQYF
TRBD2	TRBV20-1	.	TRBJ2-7	TGCAGTGCTAGAGTGCTAGCGGGACTCTCCTACGAGCAGTACTTC	CSARVLAGLSYEQYF
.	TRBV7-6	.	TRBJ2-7	TGTGCCAGCATCACGGGATTCCCCTACGAGCAGTACTTC	CASITGFPYEQYF
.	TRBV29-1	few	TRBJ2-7	TGCAGCGTTGAAGCTGGCCTGGGAGGAGGGCTCTACGAGCAGTACTTC	CSVEAGLGGGLYEQYF
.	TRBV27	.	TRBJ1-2	TGTGCCAGCAGCCCATCCGGGACACCCTATGGCTACACCTTC	CASSPSGTPYGYTF
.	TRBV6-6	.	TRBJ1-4	TGTGCCAGCCGTCAATCGGGTACAGCTGAAAAACTGTTTTTT	CASRQSGTAEKLFF
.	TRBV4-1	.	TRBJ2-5	TGCGCCAGCAGCCAAGAGTTTGGGGGGGGCGGGGAGACCCAGTACTTC	CASSQEFGGGGETQYF
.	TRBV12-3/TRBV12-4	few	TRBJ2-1	TGTGCCAGCAGTTGGGGCACAGGATCCAGGTACAATGAGCAGTTCTTC	CASSWGTGSRYNEQFF
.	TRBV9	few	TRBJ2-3	TGTGCCAGCAGCGTTCTTACTCTCCCAGATACGCAGTATTTT	CASSVLTLPDTQYF
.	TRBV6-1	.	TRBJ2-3	TGTGCCAGCAGGGACCAGGGTGGGGGTCCAGATACGCAGTATTTT	CASRDQGGGPDTQYF
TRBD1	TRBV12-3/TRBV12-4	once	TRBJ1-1	TGTGCCAGCTCCCTCCGGACAGGGGGGGCCACTGAAGCTTTCTTT	CASSLRTGGATEAFF
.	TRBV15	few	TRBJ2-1	TGTGCCACCAGCAGTAACAGGGCACCGGGGGACAATGAGCAGTTCTTC	CATSSNRAPGDNEQFF
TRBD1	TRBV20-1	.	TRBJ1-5	TGCAGTGCTATAGAGGGGGCTAGCAATCAGCCCCAGCATTTT	CSAIEGASNQPQHF
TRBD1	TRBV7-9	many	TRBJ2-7	TGTGCCAGCGGACAGGGAGCCTACGAGCAGTACTTC	CASGQGAYEQYF
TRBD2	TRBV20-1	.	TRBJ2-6	TGCAGTGCACTCCTGGGGGGGTCGTTTTCTGGGGCCAACGTCCTGACTTTC	CSALLGGSFSGANVLTF
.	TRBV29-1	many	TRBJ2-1	TGCAGCGGCGGGGGACACGACTCCTACAATGAGCAGTTCTTC	CSGGGHDSYNEQFF
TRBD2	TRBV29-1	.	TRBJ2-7	TGCAGCGTCGGTGCGGGGGGGAACTACGTGCAGTACTTC	CSVGAGGNYVQYF
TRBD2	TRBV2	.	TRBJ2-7	TGTGCCAGCAGTGAACTGGCGGGGGAGCTCTACGAGCAGTACTTC	CASSELAGELYEQYF
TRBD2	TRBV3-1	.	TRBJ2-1	TGTGCCAGCAGCGAGACTAGCGGGAGGGCTGAGCAGTTCTTC	CASSETSGRAEQFF
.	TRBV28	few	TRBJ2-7	TGTGCCAGCAGTTTAAAAAGGACTGACCCTACCTACGAGCAGTACTTC	CASSLKRTDPTYEQYF
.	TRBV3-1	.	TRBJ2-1	TGTGCCAGCAGCCAACCCGGACTTGACTCCTACAATGAGCAGTTCTTC	CASSQPGLDSYNEQFF
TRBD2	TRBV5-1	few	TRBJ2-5	TGCGCCAGCAGCTTGAAGACTAGCGGGGGGGCCGGGACCCAGTACTTC	CASSLKTSGGAGTQYF
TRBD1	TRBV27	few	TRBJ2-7	TGTGCCAGCAGACCCGGGACAGGGATCCACGAGCAGTACTTC	CASRPGTGIHEQYF
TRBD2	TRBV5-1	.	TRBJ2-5	TGCGCCAGCAGCCGAACCCTAGCGGGGGTACAAGAGACCCAGTACTTC	CASSRTLAGVQETQYF
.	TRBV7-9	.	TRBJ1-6	TGTGCCAGCAGCTTAACTCCGACCAATTCACCCCTCCACTTT	CASSLTPTNSPLHF
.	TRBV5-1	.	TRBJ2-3	TGCGCCAGCAGCCCAATCGCTAGTACTAACACAGATACGCAGTATTTT	CASSPIASTNTDTQYF
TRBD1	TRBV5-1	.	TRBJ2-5	TGCGCCAGCAGCACACCCGGGACAGGGGTTCAAGAGACCCAGTACTTC	CASSTPGTGVQETQYF
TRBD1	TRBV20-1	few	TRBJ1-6	TGCAGTGCGTCCGGGACAGGGGGCAATTCACCCCTCCACTTT	CSASGTGGNSPLHF
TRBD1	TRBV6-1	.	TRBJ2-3	TGTGCCAGCGGCGGACAGGGCGAAGATACGCAGTATTTT	CASGGQGEDTQYF
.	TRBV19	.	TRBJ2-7	TGTGCCAGTAGTAACGGGTTATCCTACGAGCAGTACTTC	CASSNGLSYEQYF
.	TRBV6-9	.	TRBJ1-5	TGTGCCAGCAGTTATTCGAGGCAGCAGAATAGCAATCAGCCCCAGCATTTT	CASSYSRQQNSNQPQHF
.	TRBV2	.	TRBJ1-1	TGTGCCAGCAGTGACCCGATCCGGATGGGCACTGAAGCTTTCTTT	CASSDPIRMGTEAFF
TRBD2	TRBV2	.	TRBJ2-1	TGTGCCAGCAGGGCCACTAGCGGAAGATTCCATGAGCAGTTCTTC	CASRATSGRFHEQFF
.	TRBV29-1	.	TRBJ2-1	TGCAGCGTTGTTCCGAGTGGGGTTACAGTGCTACATCAGTTCTTC	CSVVPSGVTVLHQFF
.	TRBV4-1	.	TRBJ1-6	TGCGCCAGCAGCCCCCGTCTTATCGGGGATGGTAAGAATTCACCCCTCCACTTT	CASSPRLIGDGKNSPLHF
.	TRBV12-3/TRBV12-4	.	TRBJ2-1	TGTGCCAGCATACCGGCTTGGGGGAGCTCCTACAATGAGCAGTTCTTC	CASIPAWGSSYNEQFF
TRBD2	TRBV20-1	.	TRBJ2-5	TGCAGTGCTAGAGATCGTAGGCTAGCGGGGGTCTTACAAGAGACCCAGTACTTC	CSARDRRLAGVLQETQYF
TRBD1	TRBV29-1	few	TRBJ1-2	TGCAGCGTTGAAGAGGCTCGGACAGGGGAAGCTAACTATGGCTACACCTTC	CSVEEARTGEANYGYTF